This TCR beta chain originates from a study of breast tumors, draining lymph nodes, adjacent tissues. TCRdb redid the calling of the multiplex PCR reads with MiXCR, one entry per CDR3 protein. The data contain about 130,000 distinct CDR3 sequences, roughly 20% of them seen just once; the ten biggest clones take up about 2.2%. Whole-study results and caveats: Compared with lymph nodes, tumors were less diverse; compared with nontumor tissue, more.

CDR1 is MGHRA, CDR2 YSYEKL, per germline. Trimming took off 5 bases at V and 1 base at J, with 5 bases between the two ends. This CDR3 has 13 residues. The lymph nodes were axillary draining lymph nodes from breast cancer patients. This clonotype was recorded many times. As yet, its antigen is unknown. This TCR derives from a female donor with breast cancer. Some clones in this sample may be carry-over from other donors' samples. The sample consisted of axillary lymph node tissue. V and J are TRBV4-1 and TRBJ1-4; D gene unclear. The CDR3 reads CASSERTNEKLFF. The CDR3 DNA is TGCGCCAGCAGCGAGAGAACTAATGAAAAACTGTTTTTT.